Sequencing of this T cell receptor beta chain was carried out in a study of cytomegalovirus exposure and HLA in healthy donors (dated by TCRdb to 2015 to 2018). Regarding the research as a whole: The approximately 710 repertoires of the first cohort and the roughly 120 validation repertoires were produced on the same platform, according to a later analysis. To predict cytomegalovirus infection status, the study combined high-throughput TCR immunosequencing, statistical association of individual TCRs with disease status, and machine learning. Besides the first cohort of roughly 660 subjects, a separate validation cohort made up of roughly 120 different subjects was used. The aim of the study was to test whether cataloging public T cell receptors could identify signatures of past pathogen exposure.

Donors formed part of the validation cohort, which comprised about 130 subjects and was distinct from the first cohort of 690 or so subjects. Cut back by 1 base and 2 bases, the V and J ends lie 8 bases apart. For CDR1 and CDR2, the germline V gene (reference sequence) lists MNHEY and SMNVEV. The CDR3 numbers 14 residues from cysteine through phenylalanine. Here the CDR3 DNA is all that survives: 42 bases in frame from base 1. What the study reported, not specific to this receptor: It was suggested by the authors that the approach could potentially be generalized to other disease states and immunological phenotypes. In vitro tests confirmed that a few of the cytomegalovirus-associated TCR beta chains recognize cytomegalovirus antigens. The classifier was reported to diagnose cytomegalovirus status with high specificity and sensitivity in both the original cohort and the validation cohort. A total of around 150 TCR beta chains were listed by the study as associated with cytomegalovirus. A later analysis lacked HLA typing for the validation cohort, so it scored co-occurrence in that cohort across all 110 or so repertoires. While some public TCRs were present in many individuals, most TCR sequences turned up only very rarely across donors. Subsequent analysis determined that TCRs grouped into clusters in the first cohort also showed a tendency toward co-occurrence across the roughly 110 validation repertoires, and approximately 94% of cluster scores exceeded 0.

Preparation of the library involved the immunoSEQ multiplex PCR assay. The source study handled its data this way. To diagnose cytomegalovirus status from the catalog of TCR beta chain sequences, a statistical classification framework was built. TCRdb retrieved this table from immuneACCESS and kept in-frame rearrangements only. Not all clones are present; in checked studies, unresolved V genes account for under half, and no reason is known for the remainder. That table furnishes V, J and clone size, whereas the DNA furnished D and trimming. The sample table shows 90,000 to 150,000 clones, and roughly 84% are seen once. 2% to 2.5% of the sample lies in the top ten. Regarding this clone: The target of this receptor is not known. Base qualities are not provided; no much larger clone lies one nucleotide away.

The receptor's source is a woman in her twenties or thirties in good health and CMV-seronegative. The sequencing sample was made of PBMCs. The rearranged chain carries TRBV27 and TRBJ1-1; the D gene lacks a confident call. The CDR3 region has the sequence CASSLFGGNTEAFF. The bases read TGTGCCAGCAGTTTATTCGGTGGTAACACTGAAGCTTTCTTT.